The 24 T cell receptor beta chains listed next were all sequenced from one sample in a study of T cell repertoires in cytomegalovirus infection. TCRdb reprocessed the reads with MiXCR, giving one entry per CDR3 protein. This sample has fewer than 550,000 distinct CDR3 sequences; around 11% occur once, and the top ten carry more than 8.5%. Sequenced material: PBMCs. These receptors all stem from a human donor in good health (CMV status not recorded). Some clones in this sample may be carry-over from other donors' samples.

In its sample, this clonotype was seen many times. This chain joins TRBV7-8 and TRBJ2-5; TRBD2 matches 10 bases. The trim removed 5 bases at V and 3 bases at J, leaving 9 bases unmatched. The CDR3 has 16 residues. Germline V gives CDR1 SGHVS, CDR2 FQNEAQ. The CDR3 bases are TGTGCCAGCAGCCGGCGGACTAGCGGCCCCGAAGAGACCCAGTACTTC. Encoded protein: CASSRRTSGPEETQYF.

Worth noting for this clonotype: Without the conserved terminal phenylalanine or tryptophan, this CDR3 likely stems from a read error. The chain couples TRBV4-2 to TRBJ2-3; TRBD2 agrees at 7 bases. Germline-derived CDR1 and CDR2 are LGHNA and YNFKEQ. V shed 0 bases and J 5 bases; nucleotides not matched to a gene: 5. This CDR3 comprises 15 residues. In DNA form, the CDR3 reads TGTGCCAGCAGCCAAGAGGGGGGGGGGGGAGATACGCAGTATCTT. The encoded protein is CASSQEGGGGDTQYL.

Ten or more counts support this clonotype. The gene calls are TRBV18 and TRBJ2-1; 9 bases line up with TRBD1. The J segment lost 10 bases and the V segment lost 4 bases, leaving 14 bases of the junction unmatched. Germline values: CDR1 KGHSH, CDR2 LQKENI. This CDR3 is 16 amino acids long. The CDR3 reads CASSLQQGAGVLEQFF. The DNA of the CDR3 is TGTGCCAGCTCACTACAACAGGGGGCCGGAGTTTTGGAGCAGTTCTTC.

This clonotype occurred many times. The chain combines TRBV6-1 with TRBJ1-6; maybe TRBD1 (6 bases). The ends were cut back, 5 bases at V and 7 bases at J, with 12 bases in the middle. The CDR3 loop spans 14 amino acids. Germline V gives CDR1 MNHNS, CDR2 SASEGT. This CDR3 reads CASSPPGGNSPLHF. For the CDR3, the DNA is TGTGCCAGCAGTCCCCCGGGGGGCAATTCACCCCTCCACTTT.

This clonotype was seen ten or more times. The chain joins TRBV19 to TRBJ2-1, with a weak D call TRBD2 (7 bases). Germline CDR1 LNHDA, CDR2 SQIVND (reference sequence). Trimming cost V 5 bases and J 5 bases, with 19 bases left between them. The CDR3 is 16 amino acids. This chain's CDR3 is CASSSPGGGGHNEQFF. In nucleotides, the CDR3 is TGTGCCAGTAGTTCCCCAGGAGGGGGAGGGCACAATGAGCAGTTCTTC.

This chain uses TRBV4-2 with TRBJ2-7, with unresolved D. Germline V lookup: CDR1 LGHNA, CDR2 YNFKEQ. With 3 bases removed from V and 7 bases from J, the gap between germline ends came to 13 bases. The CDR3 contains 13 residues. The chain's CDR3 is CASSQDPRKEQYF. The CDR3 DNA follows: TGTGCCAGCAGCCAGGACCCGAGGAAGGAGCAGTACTTC.

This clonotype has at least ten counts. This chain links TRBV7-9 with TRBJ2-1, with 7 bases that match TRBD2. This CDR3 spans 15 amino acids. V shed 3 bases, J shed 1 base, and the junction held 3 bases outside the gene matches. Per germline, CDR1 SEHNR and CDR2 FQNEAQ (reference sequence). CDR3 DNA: TGTGCCAGCAGCTTCTCTAGCGGTTCCTACAATGAGCAGTTCTTC. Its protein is CASSFSSGSYNEQFF.

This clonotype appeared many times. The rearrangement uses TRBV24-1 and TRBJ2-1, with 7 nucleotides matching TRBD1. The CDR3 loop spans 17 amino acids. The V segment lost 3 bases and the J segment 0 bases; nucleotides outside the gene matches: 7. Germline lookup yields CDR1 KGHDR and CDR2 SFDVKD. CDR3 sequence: CATSDTTTGTSYNEQFF. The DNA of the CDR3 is TGTGCCACCAGTGATACTACGACAGGGACCTCCTACAATGAGCAGTTCTTC.

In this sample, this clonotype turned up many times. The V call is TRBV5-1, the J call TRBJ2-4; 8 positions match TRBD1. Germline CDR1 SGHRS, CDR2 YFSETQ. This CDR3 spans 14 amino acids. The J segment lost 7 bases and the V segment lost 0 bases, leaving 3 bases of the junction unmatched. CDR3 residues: CASSLGQGWNIQYF. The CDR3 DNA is TGCGCCAGCAGCTTGGGACAGGGGTGGAACATTCAGTACTTC.

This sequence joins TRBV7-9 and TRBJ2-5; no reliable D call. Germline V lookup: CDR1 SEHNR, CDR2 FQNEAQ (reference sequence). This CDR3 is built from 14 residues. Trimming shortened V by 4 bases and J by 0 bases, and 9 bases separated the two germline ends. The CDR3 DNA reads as TGTGCCAGCAGCTCCCCCCCCAACCAAGAGACCCAGTACTTC. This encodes CASSSPPNQETQYF.

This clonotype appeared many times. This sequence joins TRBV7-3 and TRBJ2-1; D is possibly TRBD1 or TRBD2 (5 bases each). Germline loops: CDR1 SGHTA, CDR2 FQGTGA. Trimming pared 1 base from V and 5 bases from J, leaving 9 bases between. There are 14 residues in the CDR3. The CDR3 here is CASSLMRGDNEQFF. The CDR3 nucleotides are TGTGCCAGCAGCTTAATGAGAGGGGACAATGAGCAGTTCTTC. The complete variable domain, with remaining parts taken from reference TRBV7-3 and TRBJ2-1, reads GAGVSQTPSNKVTEKGKYVELRCDPISGHTALYWYRQSLGQGPEFLIYFQGTGAADDSGLPNDRFFAVRPEGSVSTLKIQRTERGDSAVYLCASSLMRGDNEQFFGPGTRLTVL.

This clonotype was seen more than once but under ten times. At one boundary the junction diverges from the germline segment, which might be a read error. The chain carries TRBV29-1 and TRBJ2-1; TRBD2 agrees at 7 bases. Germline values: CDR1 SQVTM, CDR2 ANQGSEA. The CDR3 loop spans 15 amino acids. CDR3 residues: CSVEGRGRDYDEQFF. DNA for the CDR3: TGCAGCGTTGAAGGCCGAGGGCGGGACTACGATGAGCAGTTCTTC.

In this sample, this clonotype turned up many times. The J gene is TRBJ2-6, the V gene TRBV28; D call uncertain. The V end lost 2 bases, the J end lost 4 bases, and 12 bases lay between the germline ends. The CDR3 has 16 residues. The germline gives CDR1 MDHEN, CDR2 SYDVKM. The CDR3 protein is CASSLLKGSGANVLTF. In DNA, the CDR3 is TGTGCCAGCAGTTTACTCAAAGGGTCCGGGGCCAACGTCCTGACTTTC.

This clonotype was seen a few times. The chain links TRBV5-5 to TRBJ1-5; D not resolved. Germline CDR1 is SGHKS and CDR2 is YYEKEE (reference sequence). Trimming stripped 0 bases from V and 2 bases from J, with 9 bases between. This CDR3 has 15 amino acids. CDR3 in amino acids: CASSLADRGNQPQHF. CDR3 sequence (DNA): TGTGCCAGCAGCTTGGCTGACCGGGGCAATCAGCCCCAGCATTTT.

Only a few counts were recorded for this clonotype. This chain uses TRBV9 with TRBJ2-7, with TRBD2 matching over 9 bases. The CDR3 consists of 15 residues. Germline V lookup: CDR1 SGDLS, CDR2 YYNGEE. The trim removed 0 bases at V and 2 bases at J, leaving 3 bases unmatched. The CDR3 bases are TGTGCCAGCAGCGTAGGGGCTAGCGGGACCTACGAGCAGTACTTC. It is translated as CASSVGASGTYEQYF.

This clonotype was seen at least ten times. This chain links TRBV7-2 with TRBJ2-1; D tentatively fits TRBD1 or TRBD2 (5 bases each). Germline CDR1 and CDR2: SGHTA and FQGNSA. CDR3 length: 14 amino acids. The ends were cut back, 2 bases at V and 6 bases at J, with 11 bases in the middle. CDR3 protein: CASSLRGDRNEQFF. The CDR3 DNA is TGTGCCAGCAGCTTAAGAGGGGACCGCAATGAGCAGTTCTTC.

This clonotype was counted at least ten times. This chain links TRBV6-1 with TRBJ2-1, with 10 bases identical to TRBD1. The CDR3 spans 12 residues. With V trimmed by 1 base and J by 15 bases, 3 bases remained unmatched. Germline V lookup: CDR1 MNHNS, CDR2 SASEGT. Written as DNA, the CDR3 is TGTGCCAGCAGTGAAGGGGACAGGGGCGGGTTCTTC. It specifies CASSEGDRGGFF.

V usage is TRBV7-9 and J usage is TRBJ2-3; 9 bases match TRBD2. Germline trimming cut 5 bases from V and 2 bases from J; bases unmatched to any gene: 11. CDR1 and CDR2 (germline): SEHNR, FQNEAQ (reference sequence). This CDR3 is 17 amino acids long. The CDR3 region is CASSPGTSRSFTDTQYF. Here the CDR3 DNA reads TGTGCCAGCAGCCCAGGGACTAGCAGATCCTTCACAGATACGCAGTATTTT. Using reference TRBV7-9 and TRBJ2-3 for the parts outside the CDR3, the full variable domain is DTGVSQNPRHKITKRGQNVTFRCDPISEHNRLYWYRQTLGQGPEFLTYFQNEAQLEKSRLLSDRFSAERPKGSFSTLEIQRTEQGDSAMYLCASSPGTSRSFTDTQYFGPGTRLTVL.

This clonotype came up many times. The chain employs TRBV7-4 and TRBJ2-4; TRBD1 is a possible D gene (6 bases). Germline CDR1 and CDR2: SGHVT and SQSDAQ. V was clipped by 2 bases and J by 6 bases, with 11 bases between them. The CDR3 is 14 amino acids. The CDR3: CASSLRQDRNIQYF. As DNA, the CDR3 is TGTGCCAGCAGCTTAAGACAGGATAGAAACATTCAGTACTTC.

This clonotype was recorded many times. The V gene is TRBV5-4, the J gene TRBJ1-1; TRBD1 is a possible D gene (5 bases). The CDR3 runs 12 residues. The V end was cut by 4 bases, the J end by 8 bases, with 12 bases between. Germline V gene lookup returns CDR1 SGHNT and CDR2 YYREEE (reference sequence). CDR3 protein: CASSPGRSEAFF. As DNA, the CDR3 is TGTGCCAGCAGCCCGGGACGGTCCGAAGCTTTCTTT.

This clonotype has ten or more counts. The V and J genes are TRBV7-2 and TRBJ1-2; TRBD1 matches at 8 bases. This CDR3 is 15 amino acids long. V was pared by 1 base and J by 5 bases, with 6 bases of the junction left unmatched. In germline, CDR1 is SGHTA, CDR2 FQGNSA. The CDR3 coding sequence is TGTGCCAGCAGCTTAGTGGGGCAGGGGGCATATGGCTACACCTTC. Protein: CASSLVGQGAYGYTF.

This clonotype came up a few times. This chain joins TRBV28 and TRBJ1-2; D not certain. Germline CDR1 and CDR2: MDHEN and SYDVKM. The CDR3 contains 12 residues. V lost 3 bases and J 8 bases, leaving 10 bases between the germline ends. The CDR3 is CASSFQRRGYTF. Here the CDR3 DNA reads TGTGCCAGCAGTTTCCAACGACGAGGCTACACCTTC.

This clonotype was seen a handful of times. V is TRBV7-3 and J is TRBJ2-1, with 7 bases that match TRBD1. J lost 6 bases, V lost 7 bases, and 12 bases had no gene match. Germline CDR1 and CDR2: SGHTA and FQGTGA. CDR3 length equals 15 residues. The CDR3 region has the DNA TGTGCCAGCACCCCTGTGGCAGGGGGAGTCAATGAGCAGTTCTTC. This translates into CASTPVAGGVNEQFF.

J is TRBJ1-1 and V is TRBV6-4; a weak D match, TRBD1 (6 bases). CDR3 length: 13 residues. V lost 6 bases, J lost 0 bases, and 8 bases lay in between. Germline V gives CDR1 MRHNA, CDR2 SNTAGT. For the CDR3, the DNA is TGTGCCAGCAGAGAGGGGGTGAACACTGAAGCTTTCTTT. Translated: CASREGVNTEAFF.